Included here is one TCR beta chain sequence, with context. No antigen is known for it. Primers: 60 Vbeta forward and 13 Jbeta reverse. Original methodology: About 11 million of 80 million or so unique TCR beta chains were shared, per a later count. TCRdb's copy holds only in-frame clones and misses some; the assay was immunoSEQ multiplex PCR. The V and J calls and clone size were taken over from that table, and D and trimming were inferred from the DNA. The sample carries more than 150,000 clones, roughly four fifths recorded once. These data come from a study of cytomegalovirus exposure and HLA in healthy donors. General study results and limits: Analysis performed later found more than 15,000 TCR beta sequences associated with HLA alleles at 0.05 false discovery rate. Most of the CMV-associated TCR beta chains (in a later analysis) appeared to be HLA-restricted. Within the data, a cluster of highly shared sequence variants was likely a sequencing artifact.

Deletions cut 6 bases from V and 11 bases from J, with 19 bases between. Germline V gene sequence: CDR1 MDHEN, CDR2 SYDVKM. The CDR3 loop spans 13 amino acids. The source is a woman aged 25 to 39 in good health and CMV-seronegative. The sequenced sample was PBMCs. V is TRBV28 and J is TRBJ1-1; D gene ambiguous. CDR3 in amino acids: CASSLGSPPGAFF. The CDR3 region has the DNA TGTGCCAGCAGCTTGGGCTCTCCCCCGGGGGCTTTCTTT.